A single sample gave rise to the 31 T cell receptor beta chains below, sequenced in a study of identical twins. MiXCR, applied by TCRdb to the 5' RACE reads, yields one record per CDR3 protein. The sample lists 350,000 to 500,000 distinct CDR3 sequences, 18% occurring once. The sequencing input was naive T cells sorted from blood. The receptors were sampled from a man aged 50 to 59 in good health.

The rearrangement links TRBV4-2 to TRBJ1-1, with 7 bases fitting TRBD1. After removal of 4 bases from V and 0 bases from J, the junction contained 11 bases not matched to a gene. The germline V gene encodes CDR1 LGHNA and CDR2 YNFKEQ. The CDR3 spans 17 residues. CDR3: CASSPHPKGALNTEAFF. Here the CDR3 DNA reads TGTGCCAGCAGCCCTCACCCTAAGGGGGCGTTGAACACTGAAGCTTTCTTT.

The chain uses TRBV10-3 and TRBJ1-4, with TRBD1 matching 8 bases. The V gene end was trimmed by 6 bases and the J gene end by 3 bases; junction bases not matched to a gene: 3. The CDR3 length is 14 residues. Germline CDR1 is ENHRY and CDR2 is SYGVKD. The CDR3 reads CAISGQGANEKLFF. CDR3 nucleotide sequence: TGTGCCATCAGCGGACAGGGTGCTAATGAAAAACTGTTTTTT.

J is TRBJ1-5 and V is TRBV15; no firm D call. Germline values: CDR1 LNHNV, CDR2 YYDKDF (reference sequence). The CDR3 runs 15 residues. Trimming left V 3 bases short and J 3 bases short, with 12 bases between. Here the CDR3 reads CATSRPGRINQPQHF. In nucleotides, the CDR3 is TGTGCCACCAGCAGGCCCGGCAGGATCAATCAGCCCCAGCATTTT.

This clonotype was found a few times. This CDR3 reads CASRPQGAGQPQHF. As DNA, the CDR3 is TGTGCCAGCAGACCACAGGGGGCTGGGCAGCCCCAGCATTTT. This chain joins TRBV6-2 or TRBV6-3 and TRBJ1-5, with TRBD1 matching 9 bases. Germline CDR1 is MNHEY and CDR2 is SVGEGT. J was trimmed by 7 bases and V by 6 bases; bases with no gene match: 7. The CDR3 contains 14 residues.

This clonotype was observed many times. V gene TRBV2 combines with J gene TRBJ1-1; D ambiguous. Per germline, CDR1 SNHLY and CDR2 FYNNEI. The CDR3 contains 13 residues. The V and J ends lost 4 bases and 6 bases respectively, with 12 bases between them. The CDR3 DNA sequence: TGTGCCAGCAGTGTGCCTATTGGCTCTGAAGCTTTCTTT. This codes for CASSVPIGSEAFF.

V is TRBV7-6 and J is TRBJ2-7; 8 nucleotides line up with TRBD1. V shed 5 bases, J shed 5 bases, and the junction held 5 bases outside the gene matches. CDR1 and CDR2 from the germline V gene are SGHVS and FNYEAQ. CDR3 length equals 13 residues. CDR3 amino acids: CASSRQGKNEQYF. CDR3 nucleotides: TGTGCCAGCAGCCGACAGGGGAAGAACGAGCAGTACTTC. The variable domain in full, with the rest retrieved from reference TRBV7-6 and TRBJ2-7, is GAGVSQSPRYKVTKRGQDVALRCDPISGHVSLYWYRQALGQGPEFLTYFNYEAQQDKSGLPNDRFSAERPEGSISTLTIQRTEQRDSAMYRCASSRQGKNEQYFGPGTRLTVT.

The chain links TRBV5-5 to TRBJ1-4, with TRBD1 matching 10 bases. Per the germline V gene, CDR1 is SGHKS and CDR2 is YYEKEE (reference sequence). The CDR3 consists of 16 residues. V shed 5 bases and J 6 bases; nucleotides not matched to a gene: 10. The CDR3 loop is CASRGQGTGTYEKLFF. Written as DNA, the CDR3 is TGTGCCAGCAGGGGACAGGGGACCGGGACATATGAAAAACTGTTTTTT.

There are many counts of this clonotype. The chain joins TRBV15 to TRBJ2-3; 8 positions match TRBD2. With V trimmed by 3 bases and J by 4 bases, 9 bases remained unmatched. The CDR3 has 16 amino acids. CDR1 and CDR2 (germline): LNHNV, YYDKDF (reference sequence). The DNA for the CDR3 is TGTGCCACCAGCAGGCCCGGCGGGGGGATAGCAGATACGCAGTATTTT. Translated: CATSRPGGGIADTQYF.

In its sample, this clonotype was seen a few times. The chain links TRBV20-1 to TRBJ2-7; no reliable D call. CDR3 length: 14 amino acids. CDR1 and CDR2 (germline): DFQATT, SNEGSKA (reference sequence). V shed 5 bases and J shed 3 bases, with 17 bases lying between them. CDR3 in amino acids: CSAGLGAWVYEQYF. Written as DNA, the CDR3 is TGCAGTGCTGGCCTAGGAGCTTGGGTCTACGAGCAGTACTTC.

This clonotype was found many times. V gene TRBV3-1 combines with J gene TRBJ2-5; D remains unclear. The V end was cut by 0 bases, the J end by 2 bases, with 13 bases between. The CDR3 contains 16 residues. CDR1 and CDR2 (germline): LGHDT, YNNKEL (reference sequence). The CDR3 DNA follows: TGTGCCAGCAGCCAAGATTGGTTTGGCGGACAAGAGACCCAGTACTTC. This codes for CASSQDWFGGQETQYF.

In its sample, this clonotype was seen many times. This CDR3 reads CASSLTGVQYF. The CDR3 nucleotides read TGTGCCAGCAGTTTAACAGGGGTGCAGTACTTC. The V call is TRBV6-2 or TRBV6-3, the J call TRBJ2-7; 7 bases are a match to TRBD1. The CDR3 consists of 11 residues. Germline V gene sequence: CDR1 MNHEY, CDR2 SVGEGT. Germline trimming cut 4 bases from V and 9 bases from J; bases unmatched to any gene: 3.

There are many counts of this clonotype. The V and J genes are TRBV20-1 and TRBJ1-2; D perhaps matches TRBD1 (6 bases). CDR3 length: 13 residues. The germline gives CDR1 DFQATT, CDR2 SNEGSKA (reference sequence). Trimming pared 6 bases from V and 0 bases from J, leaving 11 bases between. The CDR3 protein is CSARQAANYGYTF. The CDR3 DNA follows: TGCAGTGCAAGACAGGCCGCTAACTATGGCTACACCTTC.

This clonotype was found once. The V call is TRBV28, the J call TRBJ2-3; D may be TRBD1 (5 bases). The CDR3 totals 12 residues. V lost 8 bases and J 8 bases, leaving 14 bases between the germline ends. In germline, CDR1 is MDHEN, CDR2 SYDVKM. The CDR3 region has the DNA TGTGCCAGCGAAGAAACAGGAAGTACGCAGTATTTT. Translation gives CASEETGSTQYF.

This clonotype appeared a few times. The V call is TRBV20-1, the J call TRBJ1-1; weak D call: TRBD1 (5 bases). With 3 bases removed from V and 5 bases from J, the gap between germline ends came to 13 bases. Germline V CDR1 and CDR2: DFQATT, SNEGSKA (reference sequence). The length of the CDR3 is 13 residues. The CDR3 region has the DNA TGCAGTGCTAGCAGGGCCGCTGGGACTGAAGCTTTCTTT. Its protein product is CSASRAAGTEAFF.

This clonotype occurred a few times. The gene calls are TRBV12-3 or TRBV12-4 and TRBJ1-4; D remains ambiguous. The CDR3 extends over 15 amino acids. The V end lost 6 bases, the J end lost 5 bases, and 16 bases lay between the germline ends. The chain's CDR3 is CASSPGMLGNEKLFF. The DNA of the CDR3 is TGTGCCAGCAGCCCCGGCATGCTAGGGAATGAAAAACTGTTTTTT.

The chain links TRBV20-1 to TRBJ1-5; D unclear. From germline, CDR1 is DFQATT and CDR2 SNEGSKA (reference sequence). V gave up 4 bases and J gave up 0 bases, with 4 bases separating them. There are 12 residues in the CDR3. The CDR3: CSAKSSNQPQHF. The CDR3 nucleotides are TGCAGTGCTAAATCTAGCAATCAGCCCCAGCATTTT.

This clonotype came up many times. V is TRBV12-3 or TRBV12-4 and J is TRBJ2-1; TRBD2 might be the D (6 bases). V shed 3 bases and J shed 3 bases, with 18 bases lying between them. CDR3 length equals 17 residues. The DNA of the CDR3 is TGTGCCAGCAGTTTTGGGTTAGTGGGGGGAAGCTACAATGAGCAGTTCTTC. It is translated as CASSFGLVGGSYNEQFF.

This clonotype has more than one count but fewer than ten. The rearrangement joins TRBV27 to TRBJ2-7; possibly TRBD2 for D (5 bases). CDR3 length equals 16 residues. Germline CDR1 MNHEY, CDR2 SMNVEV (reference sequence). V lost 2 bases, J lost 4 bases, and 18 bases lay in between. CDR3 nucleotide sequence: TGTGCCAGCAGTTTACACTCTTACAGCGGAGCATACGAGCAGTACTTC. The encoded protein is CASSLHSYSGAYEQYF.

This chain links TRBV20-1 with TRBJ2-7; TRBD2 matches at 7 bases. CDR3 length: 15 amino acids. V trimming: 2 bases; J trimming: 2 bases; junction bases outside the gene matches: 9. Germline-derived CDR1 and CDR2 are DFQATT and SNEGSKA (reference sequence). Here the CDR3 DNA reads TGCAGTGCTAGACGTGGGGGGGGATTACCCTACGAGCAGTACTTC. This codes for CSARRGGGLPYEQYF.

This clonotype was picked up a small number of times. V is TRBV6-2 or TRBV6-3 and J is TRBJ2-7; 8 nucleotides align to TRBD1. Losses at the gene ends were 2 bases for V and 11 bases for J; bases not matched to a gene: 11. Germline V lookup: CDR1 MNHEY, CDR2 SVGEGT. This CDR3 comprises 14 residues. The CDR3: CASSYGGQGGQKYF. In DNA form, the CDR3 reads TGTGCCAGCAGTTACGGAGGACAGGGCGGTCAAAAGTACTTC.

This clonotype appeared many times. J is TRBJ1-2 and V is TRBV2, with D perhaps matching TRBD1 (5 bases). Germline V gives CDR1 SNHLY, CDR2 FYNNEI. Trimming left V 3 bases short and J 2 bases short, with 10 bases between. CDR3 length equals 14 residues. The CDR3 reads CASSETVTNYGYTF. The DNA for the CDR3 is TGTGCCAGCAGTGAGACAGTAACCAACTATGGCTACACCTTC.

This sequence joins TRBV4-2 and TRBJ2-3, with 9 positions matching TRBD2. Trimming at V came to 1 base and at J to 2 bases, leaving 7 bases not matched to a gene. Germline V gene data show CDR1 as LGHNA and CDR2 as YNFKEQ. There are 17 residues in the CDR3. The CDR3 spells CASSQVLAGPFTDTQYF. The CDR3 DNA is TGTGCCAGCAGCCAAGTCCTAGCGGGGCCCTTCACAGATACGCAGTATTTT.

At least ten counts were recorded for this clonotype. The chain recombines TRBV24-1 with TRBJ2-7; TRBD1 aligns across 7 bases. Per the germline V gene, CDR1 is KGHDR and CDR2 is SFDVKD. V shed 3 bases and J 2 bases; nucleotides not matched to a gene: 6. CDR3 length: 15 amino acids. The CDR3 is CATSDPSTGAYEQYF. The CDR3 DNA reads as TGTGCCACCAGTGATCCGTCCACAGGGGCCTACGAGCAGTACTTC.

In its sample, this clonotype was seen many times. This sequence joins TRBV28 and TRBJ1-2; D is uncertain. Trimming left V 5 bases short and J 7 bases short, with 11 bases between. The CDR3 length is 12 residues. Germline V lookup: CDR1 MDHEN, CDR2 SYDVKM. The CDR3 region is CASSRARGGYTF. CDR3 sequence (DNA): TGTGCCAGCAGTAGGGCCAGAGGTGGCTACACCTTC.

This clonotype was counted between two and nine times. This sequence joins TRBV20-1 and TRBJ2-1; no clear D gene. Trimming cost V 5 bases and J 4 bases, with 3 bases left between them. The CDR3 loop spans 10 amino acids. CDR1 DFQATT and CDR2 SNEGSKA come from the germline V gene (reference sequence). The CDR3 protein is CSAPYNEQFF. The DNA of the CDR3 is TGCAGTGCTCCGTACAATGAGCAGTTCTTC.

DNA for the CDR3: TGTGCCAGCAGTTACTCGATATCGGGGGCGAGCGCCTACGAGCAGTACTTC. Translation gives CASSYSISGASAYEQYF. This chain joins TRBV6-5 and TRBJ2-7; the D gene could be TRBD1 or TRBD2 (6 bases each). Trimming removed 0 bases from V and 2 bases from J, with 17 bases in between. This CDR3 is 17 amino acids long. From germline, CDR1 is MNHEY and CDR2 SVGAGI.

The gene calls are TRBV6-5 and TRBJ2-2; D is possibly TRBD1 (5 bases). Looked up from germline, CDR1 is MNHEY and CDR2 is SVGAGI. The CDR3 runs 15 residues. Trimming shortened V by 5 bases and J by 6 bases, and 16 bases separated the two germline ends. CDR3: CASSLLQGRPGELFF. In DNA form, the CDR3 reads TGTGCCAGCAGTCTACTTCAGGGTCGGCCCGGGGAGCTGTTTTTT.

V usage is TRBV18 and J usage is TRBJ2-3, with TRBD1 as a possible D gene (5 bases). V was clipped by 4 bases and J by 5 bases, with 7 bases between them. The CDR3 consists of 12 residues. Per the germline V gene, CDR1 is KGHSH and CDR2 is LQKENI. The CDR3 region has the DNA TGTGCCAGCTCACAGGGGCTAGATACGCAGTATTTT. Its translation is CASSQGLDTQYF. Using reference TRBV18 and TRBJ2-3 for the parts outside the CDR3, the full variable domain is NAGVMQNPRHLVRRRGQEARLRCSPMKGHSHVYWYRQLPEEGLKFMVYLQKENIIDESGMPKERFSAEFPKEGPSILRIQQVVRGDSAAYFCASSQGLDTQYFGPGTRLTVL.

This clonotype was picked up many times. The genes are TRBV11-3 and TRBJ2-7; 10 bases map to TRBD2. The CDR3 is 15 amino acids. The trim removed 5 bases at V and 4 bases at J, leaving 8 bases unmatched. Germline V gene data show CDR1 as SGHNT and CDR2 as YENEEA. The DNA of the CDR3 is TGTGCCAGCAGCATTTCTAGCGGGAGTCTGTACGAGCAGTACTTC. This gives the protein CASSISSGSLYEQYF. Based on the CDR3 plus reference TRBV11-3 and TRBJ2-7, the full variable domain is EAGVVQSPRYKIIEKKQPVAFWCNPISGHNTLYWYLQNLGQGPELLIRYENEEAVDDSQLPKDRFSAERLKGVDSTLKIQPAELGDSAVYLCASSISSGSLYEQYFGPGTRLTVT.

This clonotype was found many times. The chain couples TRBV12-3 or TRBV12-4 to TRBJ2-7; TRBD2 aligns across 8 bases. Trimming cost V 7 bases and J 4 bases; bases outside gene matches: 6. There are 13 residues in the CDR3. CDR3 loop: CASNIAGFYEQYF. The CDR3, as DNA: TGTGCCAGCAACATAGCGGGATTTTACGAGCAGTACTTC.

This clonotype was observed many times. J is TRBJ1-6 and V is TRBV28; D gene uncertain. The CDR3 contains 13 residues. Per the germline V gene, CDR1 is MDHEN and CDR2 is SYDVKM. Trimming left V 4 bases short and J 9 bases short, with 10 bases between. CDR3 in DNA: TGTGCCAGCAGTTCAGGCGGTGTTTCACCCCTCCACTTT. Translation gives CASSSGGVSPLHF.